The 21 T cell receptor beta chains in this list originate from one sample, sequenced in a study of cytomegalovirus exposure and HLA in healthy donors. The PCR had 60 Vbeta and 13 Jbeta primers. Here immunoSEQ multiplex PCR was the method, and the copy in TCRdb shows in-frame clones only, minus some. The sample includes about 170,000 clones, 80% to 85% of them seen just once. Sequencing input: PBMCs. These receptor sequences come from a male donor in good health and CMV-seronegative.

The rearrangement links TRBV10-3 to TRBJ1-1; TRBD1 agrees at 10 bases. Germline assignment: CDR1 ENHRY and CDR2 SYGVKD. CDR3 length: 16 residues. V shed 6 bases, J shed 4 bases, and the junction held 11 bases outside the gene matches. In DNA, the CDR3 is TGTGCCATCAGAATGACAGGGGGCGAGGTGGGCACTGAAGCTTTCTTT. This gives the protein CAIRMTGGEVGTEAFF.

The chain couples TRBV11-2 to TRBJ1-2; weak D call: TRBD1 (6 bases). V was cut by 1 base and J by 7 bases, with 13 bases left in between. The CDR3 covers 14 residues. Germline V CDR1 and CDR2: SGHAT, FQNNGV. CDR3 region: CASSLAGALRGYTF. The CDR3 DNA sequence: TGTGCCAGCAGCTTAGCAGGGGCGCTTCGTGGCTACACCTTC.

The CDR3 nucleotides are TGTGCCAGCAGCGACTACAGGGGTGTCGACGAGCAGTACTTC. It specifies CASSDYRGVDEQYF. V is TRBV7-2 and J is TRBJ2-7, with TRBD1 matching over 7 bases. Trimming removed 5 bases from V and 5 bases from J; junction bases left unmatched: 9. This CDR3 is 14 amino acids long. Per germline, CDR1 SGHTA and CDR2 FQGNSA.

The V gene is TRBV5-1, the J gene TRBJ1-4; possibly TRBD1 for D (6 bases). V lost 0 bases, J lost 8 bases, and 8 bases lay in between. The length of the CDR3 is 13 residues. Germline CDR1 is SGHRS and CDR2 is YFSETQ. CDR3 sequence reads: CASSLVGTEKLFF. CDR3 in DNA: TGCGCCAGCAGCTTGGTCGGGACAGAAAAACTGTTTTTT.

The V and J genes are TRBV6-5 and TRBJ1-4; tentatively, D is TRBD1 (6 bases). Germline assignment: CDR1 MNHEY and CDR2 SVGAGI. The CDR3 is 16 amino acids. V was shortened by 2 bases and J by 6 bases, with 16 bases between the two germline ends. This CDR3 is CASSYGPTSGDEKLFF. DNA for the CDR3: TGTGCCAGCAGTTACGGCCCCACTTCAGGGGATGAAAAACTGTTTTTT.

Regarding this clone: Additional DNA sequences in this sample encode the identical CDR3. The V and J genes are TRBV10-3 and TRBJ1-5; D might be TRBD1 (6 bases). Germline values: CDR1 ENHRY, CDR2 SYGVKD. Trimming removed 10 bases from V and 5 bases from J, with 12 bases in between. This CDR3 is 12 amino acids long. The CDR3 DNA reads TGTGCCAGCCAGGGGTCTGATCAGCCCCAGCATTTT. It specifies CASQGSDQPQHF.

J is TRBJ1-2 and V is TRBV28, with TRBD1 matching over 9 bases. This CDR3 spans 17 amino acids. Germline trimming cut 3 bases from V and 0 bases from J; bases unmatched to any gene: 8. From germline, CDR1 is MDHEN and CDR2 SYDVKM. CDR3 sequence: CASSFSTGGISNYGYTF. DNA for the CDR3: TGTGCCAGCAGTTTTTCGACAGGGGGGATATCTAACTATGGCTACACCTTC.

In DNA form, the CDR3 reads TGTGCCAGCAACCCCCGACAGGGAGACTATGGCTACACCTTC. It yields the protein CASNPRQGDYGYTF. V usage is TRBV6-1 and J usage is TRBJ1-2; TRBD1 matches at 7 bases. Trimming took 7 bases from V and 3 from J; bases not matched to a gene: 8. The CDR3 is made up of 14 amino acids. Germline V gene data show CDR1 as MNHNS and CDR2 as SASEGT.

The V call is TRBV27, the J call TRBJ2-7; 10 bases are shared with TRBD1. CDR1 and CDR2 (germline): MNHEY, SMNVEV (reference sequence). The CDR3 is 16 amino acids. V gave up 6 bases and J gave up 3 bases; unmatched junction bases: 11. As DNA, the CDR3 is TGTGCCAGCAGGAAAAACCGGGACAGGGGCTTCTACGAGCAGTACTTC. Encoded protein: CASRKNRDRGFYEQYF.

V is TRBV21-1 and J is TRBJ1-5; the table assigns TRBD1, which was not confirmed against the DNA. TRBV21-1 is a documented pseudogene. This CDR3 contains 17 residues. The CDR3 sequence: CASSKRGQPAVNQPQHF. In nucleotides, the CDR3 is TGTGCCAGCAGCAAAAGAGGACAGCCGGCGGTTAATCAGCCCCAGCATTTT.

The rearrangement uses TRBV13 and TRBJ2-5, with no clear D. The ends were cut back, 0 bases at V and 5 bases at J, with 4 bases in the middle. The CDR3 extends over 12 amino acids. Germline lookup yields CDR1 PRHDT and CDR2 FYEKMQ (reference sequence). CDR3 in DNA: TGTGCCAGCAGCTTAGGCGTTGAGACCCAGTACTTC. Amino acid sequence: CASSLGVETQYF.

The J gene is TRBJ2-7, the V gene TRBV7-2; D gene unclear. V was trimmed by 5 bases and J by 2 bases, leaving 10 bases between them. Germline V gene lookup returns CDR1 SGHTA and CDR2 FQGNSA. The CDR3 runs to 13 residues. For the CDR3, the DNA is TGTGCCAGCAGCCCCAGAAACGCCTACGAGCAGTACTTC. Residues: CASSPRNAYEQYF.

This clone was seen more than once but under ten times. The rearrangement joins TRBV5-1 to TRBJ2-6, with 7 bases identical to TRBD1. This CDR3 is built from 19 residues. From germline, CDR1 is SGHRS and CDR2 YFSETQ. J gave up 0 bases and V 3 bases, and 12 bases lay outside the gene matches. The CDR3 coding sequence is TGCGCCAGCAGCTCGGGTGTGGGACAGACTCGCTCTGGGGCCAACGTCCTGACTTTC. Amino acids: CASSSGVGQTRSGANVLTF.

This CDR3 reads CATHRGPDTGELFF. The CDR3 bases are TGTGCCACCCACAGGGGGCCTGACACCGGGGAGCTGTTTTTT. This chain connects TRBV6-5 to TRBJ2-2; 9 bases fit TRBD1. Germline V gives CDR1 MNHEY, CDR2 SVGAGI. Trimming cost V 10 bases and J 3 bases; bases outside gene matches: 6. CDR3 length equals 14 residues.

The gene calls are TRBV2 and TRBJ2-7, with 10 positions matching TRBD1. V trimming: 8 bases; J trimming: 5 bases; junction bases outside the gene matches: 6. CDR1 is SNHLY, CDR2 FYNNEI, per germline. The CDR3 loop spans 13 amino acids. CDR3 nucleotides: TGTGCCAGCGGGGACAGGGGAAAACACGAGCAGTACTTC. Translating gives CASGDRGKHEQYF.

The genes are TRBV6-5 and TRBJ1-2; 8 bases align to TRBD1. The CDR3 totals 12 residues. The germline gives CDR1 MNHEY, CDR2 SVGAGI. The trim removed 6 bases at V and 8 bases at J, leaving 5 bases unmatched. The CDR3 loop is CASSQGARGYTF. CDR3 bases: TGTGCCAGCAGCCAGGGGGCGCGGGGCTACACCTTC.

J is TRBJ1-2 and V is TRBV29-1; D may be TRBD1 (6 bases). Germline V gives CDR1 SQVTM, CDR2 ANQGSEA. Trimming left V 6 bases short and J 4 bases short, with 21 bases between. The CDR3 runs to 15 residues. DNA for the CDR3: TGCAGCGTGTGGGGACACGGGATTCTTGGCTATGGCTACACCTTC. It yields the protein CSVWGHGILGYGYTF.

This sequence joins TRBV7-6 and TRBJ1-6; D might be TRBD1 (6 bases). The V gene lost 4 bases and the J gene lost 12 bases, with 13 bases spanning the gap. CDR3 length: 13 residues. Germline V lookup: CDR1 SGHVS, CDR2 FNYEAQ. Here the CDR3 reads CASSSGGGRPLHF. The CDR3 DNA reads TGTGCCAGCAGCTCTGGGGGGGGCCGACCCCTCCACTTT.

The chain couples TRBV18 to TRBJ1-2; TRBD1 matches at 10 bases. CDR3 length equals 14 residues. J gave up 4 bases and V 3 bases, and 2 bases lay outside the gene matches. From germline, CDR1 is KGHSH and CDR2 LQKENI. CDR3: CASSPGQGLYGYTF. The DNA for the CDR3 is TGTGCCAGCTCACCGGGACAGGGGCTCTATGGCTACACCTTC.

This sequence joins TRBV7-9 and TRBJ1-6; TRBD1 agrees at 7 bases. The ends lost 6 bases at V and 7 bases at J; junction bases unmatched: 6. The germline gives CDR1 SEHNR, CDR2 FQNEAQ (reference sequence). This CDR3 has 14 residues. CDR3 loop: CASSVAGGNSPLHF. For the CDR3, the DNA is TGTGCCAGCAGTGTGGCAGGGGGAAATTCACCCCTCCACTTT.

A few counts support this clone. This chain connects TRBV7-2 to TRBJ1-1, with D hard to call. The length of the CDR3 is 12 residues. The V gene lost 4 bases and the J gene lost 2 bases, with 5 bases spanning the gap. The germline gives CDR1 SGHTA, CDR2 FQGNSA. The CDR3 region is CASSSHNTEAFF. The CDR3 DNA is TGTGCCAGCAGCTCACACAACACTGAAGCTTTCTTT. The variable domain in full, with the rest retrieved from reference TRBV7-2 and TRBJ1-1, is GAGVSQSPSNKVTEKGKDVELRCDPISGHTALYWYRQSLGQGLEFLIYFQGNSAPDKSGLPSDRFSAERTGGSVSTLTIQRTQQEDSAVYLCASSSHNTEAFFGQGTRLTVV.